These 22 T cell receptor beta chains were sequenced from one sample in a study of T cells expressing NK-cell markers. TCRdb re-called the 5' RACE reads and gives one entry per CDR3 protein, without DNA. This sample's table reports 300,000 to 450,000 distinct CDR3 sequences. The sequenced sample was blood T cells: a sorted CD56 or NKG2C T cell subset, CD4+ or CD8+ T cells, or bulk PBMC T cells (not recorded which). All receptors derive from a man aged 18-75 years in good health.

The rearrangement uses TRBV19 and TRBJ2-2. This CDR3 spans 11 amino acids. CDR1 and CDR2 (germline): LNHDA, SQIVND (reference sequence). The chain's CDR3 is CASGGSGELFF. The complete variable domain, with remaining parts taken from reference TRBV19 and TRBJ2-2, reads DGGITQSPKYLFRKEGQNVTLSCEQNLNHDAMYWYRQDPGQGLRLIYYSQIVNDFQKGDIAEGYSVSREKKESFPLTVTSAQKNPTAFYLCASGGSGELFFGEGSRLTVL.

This chain connects TRBV7-8 to TRBJ2-5; the D call from TCRdb, TRBD2, cannot be confirmed without DNA. CDR1 and CDR2 from the germline V gene are SGHVS and FQNEAQ. The CDR3 is made up of 15 amino acids. The CDR3 loop reads CASSLGRGLAETQYF.

The chain combines TRBV3-1 with TRBJ1-4. From germline, CDR1 is LGHDT and CDR2 YNNKEL (reference sequence). This CDR3 contains 14 residues. The CDR3 here is CASSKGPHHEKLFF.

The chain uses TRBV5-1 and TRBJ2-1; TCRdb's D call, TRBD2, is unchecked because there is no DNA. The CDR3 spans 17 residues. Germline CDR1 reads SGHRS; CDR2 reads YFSETQ. The chain's CDR3 is CASSLAAGGGVISEQFF.

The rearrangement links TRBV5-1 to TRBJ2-7; TCRdb gives TRBD1 as the D gene, but with no DNA this cannot be confirmed. Germline values: CDR1 SGHRS, CDR2 YFSETQ. This CDR3 has 15 residues. Here the CDR3 reads CASSLGLAGTYEQYF.

The J gene is TRBJ2-3, the V gene TRBV12-5; the TCRdb D gene call, TRBD1, has no DNA to confirm it. This CDR3 spans 14 amino acids. Looked up from germline, CDR1 is LGHNT and CDR2 is FRNRAP. The CDR3 loop is CASGLQGFADTQYF. The full variable domain, its missing parts supplied by reference TRBV12-5 and TRBJ2-3, is DARVTQTPRHKVTEMGQEVTMRCQPILGHNTVFWYRQTMMQGLELLAYFRNRAPLDDSGMPKDRFSAEMPDATLATLKIQPSEPRDSAVYFCASGLQGFADTQYFGPGTRLTVL.

The chain uses TRBV18 and TRBJ2-7; TCRdb's assignment of TRBD1 cannot be checked, as there is no DNA. Germline V CDR1 and CDR2: KGHSH, LQKENI. The CDR3 loop spans 13 amino acids. CDR3 amino acids: CASSPMGLNEQYF.

The rearrangement joins TRBV28 to TRBJ2-7; the TCRdb D gene call, TRBD1, has no DNA to confirm it. The CDR3 has 15 residues. In germline, CDR1 is MDHEN, CDR2 SYDVKM. The CDR3 loop reads CASSSLGTASHEQYF.

The chain has TRBV5-1 and TRBJ2-7. The CDR3 covers 13 residues. Germline V lookup: CDR1 SGHRS, CDR2 YFSETQ. The CDR3 region is CASQTHGGSEQYF.

The genes are TRBV20-1 and TRBJ2-6. This CDR3 spans 14 amino acids. Germline V gene sequence: CDR1 DFQATT, CDR2 SNEGSKA (reference sequence). CDR3 residues: CSAREGSGANVLTF.

This chain joins TRBV20-1 and TRBJ2-1; as DNA is missing, the TRBD2 call by TCRdb cannot be tested. In germline, CDR1 is DFQATT, CDR2 SNEGSKA (reference sequence). The CDR3 extends over 20 amino acids. This CDR3 is CSARGGGSLSASGGAREQFF.

The chain joins TRBV5-1 to TRBJ2-3. Germline V gives CDR1 SGHRS, CDR2 YFSETQ. CDR3 size: 13 residues. The CDR3 region is CASSRHFTDTQYF.

The chain links TRBV2 to TRBJ2-7. The CDR3 totals 12 residues. Per germline, CDR1 SNHLY and CDR2 FYNNEI. CDR3 sequence: CASSVAAYEQYF.

V and J are TRBV18 and TRBJ2-3. The CDR3 is 16 residues long. In germline, CDR1 is KGHSH, CDR2 LQKENI. This CDR3 reads CASSPSVRGSTDTQYF.

The chain uses TRBV7-9 and TRBJ1-3. The CDR3 sequence is 15 residues long. Germline V gene lookup returns CDR1 SEHNR and CDR2 FQNEAQ (reference sequence). CDR3 amino acids: CASSLGVRAGNTIYF.

This chain joins TRBV7-2 and TRBJ2-1. Per the germline V gene, CDR1 is SGHTA and CDR2 is FQGNSA. The CDR3 contains 14 residues. This chain's CDR3 is CASSLRPQPDEQFF.

V gene TRBV25-1 combines with J gene TRBJ2-7. Germline V gene data show CDR1 as MGHDK and CDR2 as SYGVNS. This CDR3 has 12 residues. The CDR3 spells CASSGLPYEQYF.

This chain uses TRBV9 with TRBJ2-4; the D call of TRBD2 rests on TCRdb alone, since no DNA is present to check it. Germline values: CDR1 SGDLS, CDR2 YYNGEE. This CDR3 contains 18 residues. CDR3 in amino acids: CASSVDREGPIAKNIQYF.

The chain has TRBV11-2 and TRBJ1-5; TCRdb lists TRBD1, though no DNA is available to test this call. This CDR3 has 17 amino acids. Germline values: CDR1 SGHAT, CDR2 FQNNGV. CDR3 loop: CASSPSPRQGRNQPQHF.

This CDR3 is CASSLSWETEAFF. The chain joins TRBV7-3 to TRBJ1-1. CDR3 length: 13 residues. Germline V gene sequence: CDR1 SGHTA, CDR2 FQGTGA.

This chain uses TRBV19 with TRBJ2-3; the TRBD1 assignment by TCRdb is unverifiable without DNA. This CDR3 is built from 14 residues. In germline, CDR1 is LNHDA, CDR2 SQIVND (reference sequence). CDR3 sequence: CASSIRARADTQYF.

This sequence joins TRBV6-4 and TRBJ2-1; TCRdb calls TRBD1, which cannot be checked without DNA. The length of the CDR3 is 17 residues. Germline V gene lookup returns CDR1 MRHNA and CDR2 SNTAGT. CDR3 protein: CASSDGVGPSSYNEQFF.